This TCR beta chain was identified during a study of response to subunit inactivated influenza vaccine (dated by TCRdb to 2017 to 2018). With respect to the entire study: Deep quantitative profiling of the T cell receptor repertoire was used in the study to follow responses to a trivalent subunit inactivated influenza vaccine.

Libraries were built with RT-PCR. Sequenced on an Illumina HiSeq 2500. TCRdb trimmed the raw reads at Q25, called clones with MiXCR and kept productive beta chains. Each record represents a unique CDR3 protein, reported with the most common genes and DNA among its rows. The sample profile shows hundreds of thousands of distinct CDR3 sequences; less than 20% of them were found once. Approximately 11% of the sample is taken by the ten largest. Study-wide findings and limitations: The authors proposed that each seasonal influenza vaccination may bring in only a limited number of new T cells.

V is shortened by 0 bases, J by 4 bases, and the region joining them spans 10 bases. The CDR3 contains 15 residues, cysteine and phenylalanine counted. The DNA shown is the 45-base CDR3, in frame from base 1. Looking up the germline V gene yields CDR1 LGHNA and CDR2 YSLEER. This clonotype has ten or more counts. Its antigen target is currently unknown. Nothing much larger sits one base from this clone, and base qualities are not available. The receptor chain draws on TRBV4-3 and TRBJ1-3; a weak D assignment points to TRBD1 (5 bases agree). The receptor comes from a man in his forties or fifties who received an inactivated influenza vaccine. Donor details come from another sample of the same person, matched by shared clones. This material consisted of PBMCs from blood, taken roughly 5 days after vaccination. Here is the DNA: TGCGCCAGCAGCCAAGATTCCAGGGTCGGAAACACCATATATTTT. It encodes CASSQDSRVGNTIYF.